This T cell receptor beta chain was identified in a study of T-cell memory formation after mild COVID-19. TCRdb re-derived calls from the 5' RACE reads in MiXCR, one entry per CDR3 protein. The sample holds about 170,000 distinct CDR3 sequences, roughly 13% seen once. CDR1 is MGHRA, CDR2 YSYEKL, per germline. The CDR3 contains 16 residues. V shed 0 bases, J shed 7 bases, and the junction held 11 bases outside the gene matches. Study observations and caveats: Clones that contracted from day 15 to 85 had balanced CD4/CD8; later expanders were CD4+ biased.

Note on this clonotype: What it binds is not known.

This clonotype originated in a man between 18 and 35 years old who had mild COVID-19 (a few samples of this study predate the infection). Cell type and time point are not known. The chain couples TRBV4-1 to TRBJ1-2; 7 positions match TRBD1. The sequencing sample was made of PBMCs or a T cell subset sorted from them (not recorded which). CDR3 sequence reads: CASSQEGRQGVGGYTF. CDR3 in DNA: TGCGCCAGCAGCCAAGAAGGTAGACAGGGAGTTGGTGGCTACACCTTC.